A single sample is the source of the 31 T cell receptor beta chains below, sequenced in a study of blood T cell repertoires in COVID-19. The assay was immunoSEQ multiplex PCR, and TCRdb's table has in-frame clones only and misses some. The table has around 200,000 clones, 70% to 90% seen once; the top ten hold around 12%. Sequenced: peripheral blood. These receptors were obtained from a woman between 18 and 30 years old who had recovered from COVID-19.

The rearrangement uses TRBV29-1 and TRBJ2-7, with a tentative D call TRBD1 (5 bases). Between the trimmed V and J ends, which lost 5 bases and 3 bases, there was a span of 11 bases. CDR3 length equals 12 residues. Germline loops: CDR1 SQVTM, CDR2 ANQGSEA. CDR3 coding DNA: TGCAGCGTTCAGGGTTTGGACTACGAGCAGTACTTC. This codes for CSVQGLDYEQYF.

J is TRBJ1-1 and V is TRBV6-5, with TRBD1 as a possible D gene (6 bases). This CDR3 is built from 14 residues. Trimming cost V 7 bases and J 1 base, with 13 bases left between them. Germline V lookup: CDR1 MNHEY, CDR2 SVGAGI. The CDR3, as DNA: TGTGCCAGCAACGAGGGACACTCGAACACTGAAGCTTTCTTT. Amino acids: CASNEGHSNTEAFF.

The genes are TRBV3-1 (or the pseudogene TRBV3-2) and TRBJ2-7; possibly TRBD2 for D (6 bases). The CDR3 is 16 residues long. The ends were cut back, 0 bases at V and 0 bases at J, with 12 bases in the middle. Germline lookup yields CDR1 LGHDT and CDR2 YNNKEL (reference sequence). CDR3 protein: CASSQDGRGSSYEQYF. As DNA, the CDR3 is TGTGCCAGCAGCCAAGATGGGCGGGGTAGCTCCTACGAGCAGTACTTC.

This chain uses TRBV27 with TRBJ2-3; 7 bases map to TRBD2. V lost 2 bases to trimming and J lost 2 bases; unmatched junction nucleotides: 1. In germline, CDR1 is MNHEY, CDR2 SMNVEV (reference sequence). The CDR3 runs 14 residues. The CDR3: CASSLLADTDTQYF. DNA for the CDR3: TGTGCCAGCAGTTTACTAGCGGACACAGATACGCAGTATTTT.

The genes are TRBV5-6 and TRBJ2-2, with no clear D. The germline gives CDR1 SGHDT, CDR2 YYEEEE. This CDR3 has 12 residues. Trimming took 4 bases from V and 6 from J, leaving 7 bases between them. The CDR3 nucleotides read TGTGCCAGCAGCCAGGCAGCCGGGGAGCTGTTTTTT. It translates to CASSQAAGELFF.

About this clone itself: Germline and junction disagree at one end, which may indicate a read error. The J gene is TRBJ1-2, the V gene TRBV6-5, with 10 bases fitting TRBD1. The CDR3 consists of 11 residues. CDR1 MNHEY and CDR2 SVGAGI come from the germline V gene. The chain's CDR3 is CASRDGTGVTF. DNA for the CDR3: TGTGCCAGCAGGGACGGGACAGGGGTTACTTTC.

This chain links TRBV18 with TRBJ2-3, with 10 bases fitting TRBD2. The V and J ends lost 2 bases and 0 bases, in that order; junction bases with no gene match: 5. The CDR3 runs to 17 residues. The germline V gene has CDR1 KGHSH and CDR2 LQKENI. Written as DNA, the CDR3 is TGTGCCAGCTCACCATCCTGGACTAGCGGAAGCACAGATACGCAGTATTTT. It encodes CASSPSWTSGSTDTQYF.

The CDR3 nucleotides read TGTGCCAGCAGCATGGGACAGAACTACGAGCAGTACTTC. Its translation is CASSMGQNYEQYF. The V and J genes are TRBV12-3 or TRBV12-4 and TRBJ2-7, with 7 bases lining up with TRBD1. The CDR3 is 13 amino acids. J was trimmed by 3 bases and V by 6 bases; bases with no gene match: 5.

The J gene is TRBJ1-5, the V gene TRBV11-2, with unresolved D. CDR3 length: 13 amino acids. Germline V gene data show CDR1 as SGHAT and CDR2 as FQNNGV. V lost 5 bases to trimming and J lost 6 bases, with 11 bases between them. The CDR3 region is CASSPDSGQPQHF. The CDR3 DNA is TGTGCCAGCAGCCCCGACTCGGGTCAGCCCCAGCATTTT.

This sequence joins TRBV2 and TRBJ2-7, with 7 bases that match TRBD2. The CDR3 runs to 16 residues. Germline CDR1 SNHLY, CDR2 FYNNEI. The ends lost 3 bases at V and 7 bases at J; junction bases unmatched: 15. DNA for the CDR3: TGTGCCAGCAGTGAGGAACGGGGGGAACTGAGTGGGGAGCAGTACTTC. This sequence encodes CASSEERGELSGEQYF.

This chain links TRBV27 with TRBJ2-3, with TRBD2 identical over 10 bases. V dropped 4 bases and J dropped 4; count of bases not matched to a gene: 8. Germline lookup yields CDR1 MNHEY and CDR2 SMNVEV (reference sequence). The CDR3 contains 16 residues. The chain's CDR3 is CASSSLWTSGSDTQYF. The DNA for the CDR3 is TGTGCCAGCAGTTCGTTATGGACTAGCGGATCAGATACGCAGTATTTT.

The rearrangement uses TRBV14 and TRBJ2-7, with 8 bases aligning to TRBD2. The germline V gene encodes CDR1 SGHDN and CDR2 FVKESK. This CDR3 spans 16 amino acids. Trimming removed 2 bases from V and 2 bases from J; junction bases left unmatched: 8. In DNA form, the CDR3 reads TGTGCCAGCAGCCAACGCGGGGGGACGTACACCTACGAGCAGTACTTC. Protein product: CASSQRGGTYTYEQYF. Filled out from reference TRBV14 and TRBJ2-7, the complete variable domain reads EAGVTQFPSHSVIEKGQTVTLRCDPISGHDNLYWYRRVMGKEIKFLLHFVKESKQDESGMPNNRFLAERTGGTYSTLKVQPAELEDSGVYFCASSQRGGTYTYEQYFGPGTRLTVT.

The chain uses TRBV5-1 and TRBJ2-2; 9 bases align to TRBD2. Germline assignment: CDR1 SGHRS and CDR2 YFSETQ. CDR3 length: 15 amino acids. V lost 5 bases, J lost 4 bases, and 6 bases stayed unmatched. The CDR3 sequence: CASSSGRGSTGELFF. In DNA form, the CDR3 reads TGCGCCAGCAGTAGCGGGAGAGGTAGCACCGGGGAGCTGTTTTTT. The variable domain in full, with the rest retrieved from reference TRBV5-1 and TRBJ2-2, is KAGVTQTPRYLIKTRGQQVTLSCSPISGHRSVSWYQQTPGQGLQFLFEYFSETQRNKGNFPGRFSGRQFSNSRSEMNVSTLELGDSALYLCASSSGRGSTGELFFGEGSRLTVL.

The rearrangement links TRBV19 to TRBJ2-7; the D gene is possibly TRBD2 (6 bases). The CDR3 is 14 residues long. The V gene's germline CDR1 is LNHDA and CDR2 SQIVND (reference sequence). Between the trimmed V and J ends, which lost 6 bases and 4 bases, there was a span of 16 bases. CDR3 region: CASSLGTPPYEQYF. The CDR3 DNA reads TGTGCCAGTAGCCTCGGGACTCCCCCTTACGAGCAGTACTTC.

This chain links TRBV6-5 with TRBJ1-1; a possible D gene is TRBD1 (5 bases). Deletions cut 5 bases from V and 0 bases from J, with 10 bases between. Germline V gene data show CDR1 as MNHEY and CDR2 as SVGAGI. CDR3 length equals 14 residues. CDR3 loop: CASSTTGLNTEAFF. DNA of the CDR3: TGTGCCAGCAGTACAACAGGACTGAACACTGAAGCTTTCTTT.

V is TRBV7-8 and J is TRBJ2-7, with 9 positions matching TRBD1. This CDR3 region has 15 residues. CDR1 and CDR2 from the germline V gene are SGHVS and FQNEAQ. V was pared by 0 bases and J by 4 bases, with 4 bases of the junction left unmatched. CDR3 coding DNA: TGTGCCAGCAGCTTAGCGACAGGGGGTGAATACGAGCAGTACTTC. It yields the protein CASSLATGGEYEQYF.

This clone was detected only once. J is TRBJ1-6 and V is TRBV7-3; D gene uncertain. V was trimmed by 4 bases and J by 2 bases, leaving 9 bases between them. Germline CDR1 reads SGHTA; CDR2 reads FQGTGA. The CDR3 length is 15 residues. CDR3 amino acids: CASSSGSAYNSPLHF. As DNA, the CDR3 is TGTGCCAGCAGCTCGGGATCCGCCTATAATTCACCCCTCCACTTT.

This clone occurred once. The V gene is TRBV5-4, the J gene TRBJ2-7; TRBD2 matches at 7 bases. Germline V lookup: CDR1 SGHNT, CDR2 YYREEE (reference sequence). This CDR3 comprises 15 residues. The V segment lost 5 bases and the J segment 5 bases; nucleotides outside the gene matches: 13. This CDR3 reads CASRKEWGGRDEQYF. CDR3 nucleotide sequence: TGTGCCAGCAGAAAAGAATGGGGCGGGAGAGACGAGCAGTACTTC.

This sequence joins TRBV9 and TRBJ1-2; D is ambiguous. The CDR3 contains 16 residues. CDR1 is SGDLS and CDR2 is YYNGEE in the germline V gene. Trimming shortened V by 0 bases and J by 0 bases, and 12 bases separated the two germline ends. CDR3 nucleotide sequence: TGTGCCAGCAGCGTAGGAGGCGGGGTTACTAACTATGGCTACACCTTC. Its protein product is CASSVGGGVTNYGYTF.

The chain couples TRBV7-6 to TRBJ2-2; 9 bases align to TRBD1. The V gene's germline CDR1 is SGHVS and CDR2 FNYEAQ. This CDR3 has 16 residues. With 5 bases clipped from V and 5 bases from J, the junction kept 9 bases outside the gene matches. As DNA, the CDR3 is TGTGCCAGCAGCATGGCCGGGACAGGGATAACCGGGGAGCTGTTTTTT. Translated: CASSMAGTGITGELFF.

V and J are TRBV5-6 and TRBJ1-5, with 9 bases lining up with TRBD1. Per the germline V gene, CDR1 is SGHDT and CDR2 is YYEEEE. This CDR3 has 14 residues. V trimming: 2 bases; J trimming: 6 bases; junction bases outside the gene matches: 3. The DNA of the CDR3 is TGTGCCAGCAGCTTCGGGACAGGGCTTCAGCCCCAGCATTTT. Its protein product is CASSFGTGLQPQHF. Together with reference TRBV5-6 and TRBJ1-5, the CDR3 gives the full variable domain: DAGVTQSPTHLIKTRGQQVTLRCSPKSGHDTVSWYQQALGQGPQFIFQYYEEEERQRGNFPDRFSGHQFPNYSSELNVNALLLGDSALYLCASSFGTGLQPQHFGDGTRLSIL.

This chain links TRBV7-2 with TRBJ2-1; D gene ambiguous. Trimming shortened V by 5 bases and J by 0 bases, and 8 bases separated the two germline ends. This CDR3 region has 14 residues. Germline CDR1 is SGHTA and CDR2 is FQGNSA. The CDR3 protein is CASSPDFSYNEQFF. Here the CDR3 DNA reads TGTGCCAGCAGCCCTGACTTCTCCTACAATGAGCAGTTCTTC. Full variable domain (outside the CDR3, taken from reference TRBV7-2 and TRBJ2-1): GAGVSQSPSNKVTEKGKDVELRCDPISGHTALYWYRQSLGQGLEFLIYFQGNSAPDKSGLPSDRFSAERTGGSVSTLTIQRTQQEDSAVYLCASSPDFSYNEQFFGPGTRLTVL.

The CDR3 spells CASSWDSPNQPQHF. The CDR3, as DNA: TGTGCCAGCAGCTGGGACAGCCCCAATCAGCCCCAGCATTTT. The genes are TRBV6-2 or TRBV6-3 and TRBJ1-5, with 7 positions matching TRBD1. The CDR3 sequence is 14 residues long. Losses at the gene ends were 6 bases for V and 3 bases for J; bases not matched to a gene: 5. The germline gives CDR1 MNHEY, CDR2 SVGEGT.

The chain recombines TRBV10-2 with TRBJ1-1; tentatively, D is TRBD1 (5 bases). CDR1 WSHSY and CDR2 SAAADI come from the germline V gene. V was cut by 4 bases and J by 8 bases, with 11 bases left in between. The CDR3 runs 12 residues. The CDR3 sequence is CASSVLGGEAFF. In DNA form, the CDR3 reads TGCGCCAGCAGTGTTCTGGGGGGGGAAGCTTTCTTT.

This sequence joins TRBV15 and TRBJ2-7, with 8 bases fitting TRBD2. The V gene end was trimmed by 0 bases and the J gene end by 6 bases; junction bases not matched to a gene: 10. The CDR3 consists of 16 residues. The germline V gene encodes CDR1 LNHNV and CDR2 YYDKDF (reference sequence). The CDR3 region has the DNA TGTGCCACCAGCAGAGATCAAGGGAGCGGGAGTCGCGAGCAGTACTTC. Its translation: CATSRDQGSGSREQYF.

The V and J genes are TRBV7-2 and TRBJ2-3, with D possibly TRBD1 on 5 matching bases. This CDR3 comprises 15 residues. Trimming took off 1 base at V and 5 bases at J, with 13 bases between the two ends. CDR1 and CDR2 (germline): SGHTA, FQGNSA. The CDR3 protein is CASSLDGRVGDTQYF. Here the CDR3 DNA reads TGTGCCAGCAGCTTAGATGGCAGGGTTGGAGATACGCAGTATTTT.

The chain is built from TRBV14 and TRBJ2-1; 8 nucleotides match TRBD2. Germline V gene data show CDR1 as SGHDN and CDR2 as FVKESK. The V segment lost 8 bases and the J segment 7 bases; nucleotides outside the gene matches: 13. CDR3 length equals 15 residues. The CDR3, as DNA: TGTGCCAGCTCCCCCCTGGCGGGAGGACTGAATGAGCAGTTCTTC. Amino acid sequence: CASSPLAGGLNEQFF. Variable domain in full (rest from reference TRBV14 and TRBJ2-1): EAGVTQFPSHSVIEKGQTVTLRCDPISGHDNLYWYRRVMGKEIKFLLHFVKESKQDESGMPNNRFLAERTGGTYSTLKVQPAELEDSGVYFCASSPLAGGLNEQFFGPGTRLTVL.

This chain connects TRBV7-9 to TRBJ2-3, with 12 bases fitting TRBD2. The CDR3 is 17 residues long. Germline lookup yields CDR1 SEHNR and CDR2 FQNEAQ (reference sequence). J gave up 5 bases and V 5 bases, and 11 bases lay outside the gene matches. CDR3 amino acids: CASSDIASGRAGDTQYF. Here the CDR3 DNA reads TGTGCCAGCAGCGATATCGCTAGCGGGAGGGCAGGAGATACGCAGTATTTT.

This clone has more than one count but fewer than ten. V gene TRBV27 combines with J gene TRBJ1-1; D is perhaps TRBD1 (6 bases). V was cut by 4 bases and J by 3 bases, with 15 bases left in between. This CDR3 region has 15 residues. Germline CDR1 MNHEY, CDR2 SMNVEV (reference sequence). For the CDR3, the DNA is TGTGCCAGCAGTTCGGGCCCAGGGGCCCACACTGAAGCTTTCTTT. Its protein is CASSSGPGAHTEAFF.

A single count supports this clone. This chain uses TRBV9 with TRBJ2-5; 7 bases agree with TRBD2. The germline CDR1 and CDR2 sequences are SGDLS and YYNGEE. This CDR3 region has 15 residues. Losses at the gene ends were 4 bases for V and 5 bases for J; bases not matched to a gene: 11. In DNA form, the CDR3 reads TGTGCCAGCAGCTCCCCTCCAGCGGGATGGGAGACCCAGTACTTC. Protein: CASSSPPAGWETQYF.

The rearrangement joins TRBV9 to TRBJ1-1; D is ambiguous. Trimming pared 3 bases from V and 2 bases from J, leaving 11 bases between. Per the germline V gene, CDR1 is SGDLS and CDR2 is YYNGEE. The CDR3 is made up of 14 amino acids. This CDR3 is CASSGRGGNTEAFF. The CDR3 DNA sequence: TGTGCCAGCAGCGGTCGAGGAGGAAACACTGAAGCTTTCTTT.